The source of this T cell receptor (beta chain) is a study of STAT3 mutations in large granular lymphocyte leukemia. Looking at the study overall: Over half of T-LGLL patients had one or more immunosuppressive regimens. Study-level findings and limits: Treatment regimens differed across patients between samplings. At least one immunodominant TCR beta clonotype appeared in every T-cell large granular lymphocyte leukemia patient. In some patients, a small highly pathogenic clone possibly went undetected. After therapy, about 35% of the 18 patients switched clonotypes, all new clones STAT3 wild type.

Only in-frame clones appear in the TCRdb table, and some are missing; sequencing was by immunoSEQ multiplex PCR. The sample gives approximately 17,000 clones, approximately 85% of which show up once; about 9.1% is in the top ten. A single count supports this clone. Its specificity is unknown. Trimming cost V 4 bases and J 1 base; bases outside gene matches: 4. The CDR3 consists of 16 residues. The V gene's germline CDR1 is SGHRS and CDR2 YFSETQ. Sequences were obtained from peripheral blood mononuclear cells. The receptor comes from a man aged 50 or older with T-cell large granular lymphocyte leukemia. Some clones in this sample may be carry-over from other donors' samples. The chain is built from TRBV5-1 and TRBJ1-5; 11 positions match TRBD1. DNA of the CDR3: TGCGCCAGCAGCGAGGGACAGGGGGTGAGCAATCAGCCCCAGCATTTT. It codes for CASSEGQGVSNQPQHF.